This T cell receptor (beta chain) was recorded in a study of human T cells and chemical hapten exposure. Germline trimming cut 2 bases from V and 12 bases from J; bases unmatched to any gene: 7. This CDR3 is 13 amino acids long. Per the germline V gene, CDR1 is ENHRY and CDR2 is SYGVKD. TCRdb itself ran the RACE reads through MiXCR, one entry per CDR3 protein. The data contain 95,000 to 150,000 distinct CDR3 sequences, roughly 13% of them singletons. Time point described: patch test 1, 2 weeks after DPC sensitization. Indicated treatment: therapeutic diphenylcyclopropenone sensitization with weekly scalp DPC.

This material consisted of whole blood, taken in connection with sensitization to the hapten diphenylcyclopropenone (DPC). The origin of this receptor is a man aged 18 to 30 with alopecia areata. Some clones in this sample may be carry-over from other donors' samples. This rearrangement joins TRBV10-3 to TRBJ1-1; 9 bases line up with TRBD1. The CDR3 protein is CAISEDGNRGPFF. The CDR3 bases are TGTGCCATCAGTGAGGACGGAAACAGGGGGCCTTTCTTT.